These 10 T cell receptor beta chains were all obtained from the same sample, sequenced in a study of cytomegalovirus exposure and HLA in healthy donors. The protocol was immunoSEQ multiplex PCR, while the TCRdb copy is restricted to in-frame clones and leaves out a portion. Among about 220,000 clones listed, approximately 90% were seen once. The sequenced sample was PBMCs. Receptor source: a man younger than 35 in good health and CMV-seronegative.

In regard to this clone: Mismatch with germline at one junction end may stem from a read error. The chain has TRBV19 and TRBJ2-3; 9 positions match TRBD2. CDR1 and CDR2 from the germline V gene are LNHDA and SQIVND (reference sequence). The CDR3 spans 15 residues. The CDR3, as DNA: TGTGCCAGTAATATAGCGGGAGATCCGGGAGATACGCAGTATTTT. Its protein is CASNIAGDPGDTQYF.

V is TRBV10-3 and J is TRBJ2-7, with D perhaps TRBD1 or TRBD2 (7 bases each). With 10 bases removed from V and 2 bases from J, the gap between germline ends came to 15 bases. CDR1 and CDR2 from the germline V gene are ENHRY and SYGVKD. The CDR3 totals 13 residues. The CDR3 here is CATSGDRTYEQYF. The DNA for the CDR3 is TGTGCCACCAGCGGGGACAGAACCTACGAGCAGTACTTC.

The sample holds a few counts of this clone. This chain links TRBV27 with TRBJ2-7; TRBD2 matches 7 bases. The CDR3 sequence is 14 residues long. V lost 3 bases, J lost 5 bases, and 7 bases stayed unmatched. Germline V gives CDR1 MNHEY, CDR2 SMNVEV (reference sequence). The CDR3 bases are TGTGCCAGCAGTTTTGGCGGGAGTTCCCACGAGCAGTACTTC. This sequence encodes CASSFGGSSHEQYF.

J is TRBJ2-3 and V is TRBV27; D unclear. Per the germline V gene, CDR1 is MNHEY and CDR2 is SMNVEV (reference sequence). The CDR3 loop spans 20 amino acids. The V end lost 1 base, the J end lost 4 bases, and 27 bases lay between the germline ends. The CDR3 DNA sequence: TGTGCCAGCAGTTTATATCACCCCCAGCGACCCATAGGTATCGCAGATACGCAGTATTTT. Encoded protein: CASSLYHPQRPIGIADTQYF.

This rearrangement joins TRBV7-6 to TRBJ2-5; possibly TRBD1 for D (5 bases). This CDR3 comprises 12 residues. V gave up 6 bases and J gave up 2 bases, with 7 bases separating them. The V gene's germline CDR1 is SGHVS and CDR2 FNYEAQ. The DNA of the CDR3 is TGTGCCAGCAGGGGGCTACAAGAGACCCAGTACTTC. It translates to CASRGLQETQYF.

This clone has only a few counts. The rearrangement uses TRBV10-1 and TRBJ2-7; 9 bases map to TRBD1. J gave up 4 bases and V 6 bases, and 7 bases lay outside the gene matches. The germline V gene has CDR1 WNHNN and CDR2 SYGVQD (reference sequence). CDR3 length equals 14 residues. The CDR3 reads CASRGTGIEYEQYF. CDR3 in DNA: TGCGCCAGCAGAGGGACAGGGATTGAGTACGAGCAGTACTTC.

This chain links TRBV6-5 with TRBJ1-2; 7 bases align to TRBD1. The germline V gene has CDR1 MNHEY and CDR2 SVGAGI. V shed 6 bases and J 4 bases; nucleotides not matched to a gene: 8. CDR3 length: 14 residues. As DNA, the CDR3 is TGTGCCAGCAGACCTGGACAGGACCGCTATGGCTACACCTTC. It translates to CASRPGQDRYGYTF.

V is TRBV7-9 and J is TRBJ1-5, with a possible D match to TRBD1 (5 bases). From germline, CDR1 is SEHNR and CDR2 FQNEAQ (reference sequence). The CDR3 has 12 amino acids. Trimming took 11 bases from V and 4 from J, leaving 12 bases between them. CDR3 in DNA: TGTGCCGGAGGGGCGGGAAATCAGCCCCAGCATTTT. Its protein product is CAGGAGNQPQHF. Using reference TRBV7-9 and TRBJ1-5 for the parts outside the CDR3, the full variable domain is DTGVSQNPRHKITKRGQNVTFRCDPISEHNRLYWYRQTLGQGPEFLTYFQNEAQLEKSRLLSDRFSAERPKGSFSTLEIQRTEQGDSAMYLCAGGAGNQPQHFGDGTRLSIL.

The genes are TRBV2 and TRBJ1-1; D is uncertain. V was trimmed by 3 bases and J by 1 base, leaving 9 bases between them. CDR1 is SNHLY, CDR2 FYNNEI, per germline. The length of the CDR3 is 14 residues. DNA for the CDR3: TGTGCCAGCAGTGACGCGAGGAGGAACACTGAAGCTTTCTTT. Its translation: CASSDARRNTEAFF.

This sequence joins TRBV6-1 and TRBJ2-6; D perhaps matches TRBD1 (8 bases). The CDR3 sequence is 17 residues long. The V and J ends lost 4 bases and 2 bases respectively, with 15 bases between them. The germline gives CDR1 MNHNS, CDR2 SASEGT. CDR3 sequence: CASSGDRGGPGANVLTF. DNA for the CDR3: TGTGCCAGCAGTGGCGACAGGGGAGGGCCTGGGGCCAACGTCCTGACTTTC.